These T cell receptor beta chains were read from a single sample in a study of cytomegalovirus exposure and HLA in healthy donors. The protocol was immunoSEQ multiplex PCR, while the TCRdb copy is restricted to in-frame clones and leaves out a portion. The sample shows over 150,000 clones, roughly four fifths of them seen only once. Sample: PBMCs. The source is a man over 45 in good health and CMV-seropositive. CDR3s include the opening cysteine and the closing phenylalanine or tryptophan. D genes are given only for firm matches. Size values are once, few and many counts, or a class for expanded clones, and some rows have none.

d_call j_call clone_size v_call cdr3_nt cdr3_aa
TRBD1 TRBJ2-7 NA TRBV28 TGTGCCAGCACCCTTGGGACAGGGGGCTCCTACGAGCAGTACTTC CASTLGTGGSYEQYF
TRBD1 TRBJ2-3 NA TRBV7-3 TGTGCCAGCAGCGGAGGACAGGGGGTCAATACGCAGTATTTT CASSGGQGVNTQYF
NA TRBJ1-2 NA TRBV19 TGTGCCAGTAGTATCCAGGACTATGGCTACACCTTC CASSIQDYGYTF
TRBD1 TRBJ1-1 NA TRBV6-5 TGTGCCAGCAGTTACACCGACAGGGCGTTGGACACTGAAGCTTTCTTT CASSYTDRALDTEAFF
NA TRBJ2-7 NA TRBV2 TGTGCCAGCCTTACAGTAGCAGGGGTAGCCTACGAGCAGTACTTC CASLTVAGVAYEQYF
NA TRBJ2-3 NA TRBV7-9 TGTGCCAGCAGCTCCCGGGTAGGCAACACAGATACGCAGTATTTT CASSSRVGNTDTQYF
NA TRBJ1-2 NA TRBV5-4 TGTGCCAGCAGCTCGCGAGACTATGGCTACACCTTC CASSSRDYGYTF
TRBD1 TRBJ2-3 NA TRBV4-2 TGTGCCAGCAGCTCCTGGGGACAGGGACGCACAGATACGCAGTATTTT CASSSWGQGRTDTQYF
TRBD1 TRBJ1-5 NA TRBV19 TGTGCCAGTACCACGGACAGGGTCAATCAGCCCCAGCATTTT CASTTDRVNQPQHF
NA TRBJ2-3 NA TRBV2 TGTGCCAGCACCGTGGCCCCTGAGGTCACAGATACGCAGTATTTT CASTVAPEVTDTQYF
NA TRBJ2-3 NA TRBV6-6 TGTGCCAGCAGTTACAGGGGGACCGTGGATACGCAGTATTTT CASSYRGTVDTQYF
TRBD1 TRBJ1-1 once TRBV2 TGTGCCAGCAGTGGGGGGGGACAGGAGAACACTGAAGCTTTCTTT CASSGGGQENTEAFF
TRBD2 TRBJ2-1 NA TRBV28 TGTGCCAGCAGTCCTGGGACTAGCGGGGACAATGAGCAGTTCTTC CASSPGTSGDNEQFF
NA TRBJ2-7 NA TRBV6-9 TGTGCCAGCTTGAAAGGAGAATACGAGCAGTACTTC CASLKGEYEQYF
TRBD1 TRBJ1-2 NA TRBV30 TGTGCCTGGAGGGAACAGGGGAAGTATGGCTACACCTTC CAWREQGKYGYTF
TRBD2 TRBJ2-1 NA TRBV9 TGTGCCAGCAGCGCCCGACGACTAGCACATGAGCAGTTCTTC CASSARRLAHEQFF
NA TRBJ2-5 NA TRBV6-1 TGTGCCAGCAGTCGGCGGGGCGGGGAGACCCAGTACTTC CASSRRGGETQYF
NA TRBJ2-6 NA TRBV5-1 TGCGCCAGCAGCTCAACAGATTCTGGGGCCAACGTCCTGACTTTC CASSSTDSGANVLTF
TRBD2 TRBJ2-5 NA TRBV28 TGTGCCAGCAGTCTGCTAGGGCTAGCGGAACAAGAGACCCAGTACTTC CASSLLGLAEQETQYF
TRBD2 TRBJ2-1 few TRBV28 TGTGCCAGCACTAGGACTAGCGGGAGGACTAATGAGCAGTTCTTC CASTRTSGRTNEQFF
TRBD1 TRBJ1-1 NA TRBV4-1 TGCGCCAGCAGCCCACCTCCCGGGACAGGGTTAGGGACTGAAGCTTTCTTT CASSPPPGTGLGTEAFF
TRBD1 TRBJ2-7 few TRBV6-5 TGTGCCAGCAGTTACTACCAGGGGGCGAATGAGCAGTACTTC CASSYYQGANEQYF
NA TRBJ2-7 NA TRBV5-6 TGTGCCAGCAGCTTGGGGCGGGATATCTACGAGCAGTACTTC CASSLGRDIYEQYF
TRBD2 TRBJ2-1 NA TRBV10-3 TGTGCCATCAGTGAGTCTTCGGGGGGGCCTCATGAGCAGTTCTTC CAISESSGGPHEQFF
TRBD2 TRBJ2-7 NA TRBV27 TGTGCCAGCAGTACGGTTTTAGCGGGAGGCTCCTACGAGCAGTACTTC CASSTVLAGGSYEQYF
TRBD1 TRBJ1-5 NA TRBV6-1 TGTGCCAGCATCAAGGGACAGGGCGGAAATCAGCCCCAGCATTTT CASIKGQGGNQPQHF
NA TRBJ1-5 NA TRBV6-5 TGTGCCAGCAGTTCCGACACGGGAATGCCCCAGCATTTT CASSSDTGMPQHF
NA TRBJ2-2 NA TRBV18 TGTGCCAGCTCACCCAGTCACGCCACCGGGGAGCTGTTTTTT CASSPSHATGELFF
TRBD2 TRBJ2-5 NA TRBV2 TGTGCCAGCAGTGTTAGCGGGGGGGCCGGAGAGACCCAGTACTTC CASSVSGGAGETQYF
TRBD1 TRBJ1-4 NA TRBV27 TGTGCCAGCAGTTTAAAGACAGGGTTAGCAACTAATGAAAAACTGTTTTTT CASSLKTGLATNEKLFF
TRBD2 TRBJ2-6 NA TRBV7-3 TGTGCCAGCAGTAGGCGGGGGGCTGGGGCCAACGTCCTGACTTTC CASSRRGAGANVLTF
NA TRBJ2-2 NA TRBV7-2 TGTGCCAGCAGCTTAATGGGGGGGCCAGATACCGGGGAGCTGTTTTTT CASSLMGGPDTGELFF
TRBD2 TRBJ2-5 few TRBV11-2 TGTGCCAGCAGCGCGGGACTAGCGGGAGTGGGAGAGACCCAGTACTTC CASSAGLAGVGETQYF
NA TRBJ1-2 NA TRBV10-1 TGCGCCAGCACTTACGCCAGGATCAATGGCTACACCTTC CASTYARINGYTF
TRBD1 TRBJ2-2 NA TRBV19 TGTGCCAGTACCATTGGGACAGGGACTCACACCGGGGAGCTGTTTTTT CASTIGTGTHTGELFF
NA TRBJ2-3 NA TRBV12-5 TGTGCTAGTGCTAGGGGGGGTGAGGTCTATACGCAGTATTTT CASARGGEVYTQYF
NA TRBJ1-5 once TRBV2 TGTGCCAGCAGTGAACGAGGGACCGGGGGTCAGCCCCAGCATTTT CASSERGTGGQPQHF
TRBD1 TRBJ1-4 NA TRBV19 TGTGCCAGTCAAGGCAGGGAGGACAGGGGGCTGTTTTTT CASQGREDRGLFF
TRBD2 TRBJ2-7 NA TRBV5-5 TGTGCCAGCAGCTTGGGCGGGACTAGCGGGGCCAGCTCCTACGAGCAGTACTTC CASSLGGTSGASSYEQYF
TRBD1 TRBJ1-1 NA TRBV6-5 TGTGCCAGCACCCGACAGGGGGTTCAGAGTGAAGCTTTCTTT CASTRQGVQSEAFF
NA TRBJ1-1 once TRBV30 TGTGCCTGGAGTCTGACGCGGATGGGGCCCGGTAACACTGAAGCTTTCTTT CAWSLTRMGPGNTEAFF
NA TRBJ1-1 NA TRBV5-1 TGCGCCAGCAGCTTGGAAGGGGCCAACACTGAAGCTTTCTTT CASSLEGANTEAFF
NA TRBJ2-5 NA TRBV29-1 TGCAGCGTTGAAATTGGGGGCTTCCAAGAGACCCAGTACTTC CSVEIGGFQETQYF
TRBD1 TRBJ1-1 NA TRBV5-1 TGCGCCAGCAGCTTCATGGCCCCCGGACAGGGCGAAGCTTTCTTT CASSFMAPGQGEAFF
NA TRBJ1-2 NA TRBV19 TGTGCCAGTAGTATAGTGTCAGGCAGGATCGATGGCTACACCTTC CASSIVSGRIDGYTF